The 7 T cell receptor beta chains given below trace back to one sample, sequenced in a study of blood T cell repertoires in COVID-19. This table comes from immunoSEQ multiplex PCR, and its TCRdb copy is limited to in-frame clones, with some not included. In the table there are more than 95,000 clones, about nine tenths of which are singletons. Sequenced material: peripheral blood. The source is a human donor with active COVID-19. The donor label of this sample is uncertain.

V and J are TRBV27 and TRBJ2-3; 11 bases are shared with TRBD2. There are 17 residues in the CDR3. Germline V gives CDR1 MNHEY, CDR2 SMNVEV (reference sequence). J lost 3 bases, V lost 6 bases, and 11 bases had no gene match. The CDR3 reads CASSEGTSGLFTDTQYF. The CDR3 nucleotides are TGTGCCAGCAGCGAAGGGACTAGCGGACTATTTACAGATACGCAGTATTTT.

The chain employs TRBV5-6 and TRBJ2-1, with D hard to call. The CDR3 consists of 17 residues. V lost 1 base, J lost 0 bases, and 14 bases lay in between. CDR1 and CDR2 (germline): SGHDT, YYEEEE. The CDR3 DNA reads as TGTGCCAGCAGCTTGTTGCGTGGCGGCCTCTCCTACAATGAGCAGTTCTTC. Its protein product is CASSLLRGGLSYNEQFF.

Points on this clone: At one boundary the junction diverges from the germline segment, which might be a read error. The rearrangement uses TRBV6-5 and TRBJ2-3; 7 bases agree with TRBD1. Germline V gives CDR1 MNHEY, CDR2 SVGAGI. CDR3 length: 14 residues. CDR3 sequence: CASSAGGSTDTQYF. The CDR3 DNA follows: TGTGCAAGCAGCGCAGGGGGTAGCACAGATACGCAGTATTTT.

The chain joins TRBV2 to TRBJ2-2; 8 bases are a match to TRBD1. The germline V gene has CDR1 SNHLY and CDR2 FYNNEI. The ends lost 6 bases at V and 5 bases at J; junction bases unmatched: 2. CDR3 length: 13 amino acids. CDR3 nucleotide sequence: TGTGCCAGCAGGGACAGGGTGACCGGGGAGCTGTTTTTT. Translating gives CASRDRVTGELFF.

This chain connects TRBV19 to TRBJ1-1; a weak D match, TRBD1 (5 bases). Trimming took off 5 bases at V and 4 bases at J, with 14 bases between the two ends. The CDR3 is made up of 14 amino acids. Germline CDR1 is LNHDA and CDR2 is SQIVND (reference sequence). Here the CDR3 reads CASSETPGATEAFF. Written as DNA, the CDR3 is TGTGCCAGTAGTGAGACTCCTGGGGCCACTGAAGCTTTCTTT.

Here the CDR3 DNA reads TGCAGTGCTAGTTTACAGGGGGCTTTAGATACGCAGTATTTT. Translated, it gives CSASLQGALDTQYF. V and J are TRBV20-1 and TRBJ2-3; TRBD1 aligns across 9 bases. Germline V gene data show CDR1 as DFQATT and CDR2 as SNEGSKA (reference sequence). CDR3 length: 14 amino acids. The V and J ends lost 3 bases and 5 bases, in that order; junction bases with no gene match: 6.

This chain uses TRBV5-4 with TRBJ1-1, with 8 positions matching TRBD1. Germline trimming cut 0 bases from V and 4 bases from J; bases unmatched to any gene: 5. CDR1 is SGHNT and CDR2 is YYREEE in the germline V gene (reference sequence). The CDR3 is made up of 15 amino acids. CDR3 DNA sequence: TGTGCCAGCAGCTTGGACCCCAGGGGGCTCACTGAAGCTTTCTTT. It codes for CASSLDPRGLTEAFF.